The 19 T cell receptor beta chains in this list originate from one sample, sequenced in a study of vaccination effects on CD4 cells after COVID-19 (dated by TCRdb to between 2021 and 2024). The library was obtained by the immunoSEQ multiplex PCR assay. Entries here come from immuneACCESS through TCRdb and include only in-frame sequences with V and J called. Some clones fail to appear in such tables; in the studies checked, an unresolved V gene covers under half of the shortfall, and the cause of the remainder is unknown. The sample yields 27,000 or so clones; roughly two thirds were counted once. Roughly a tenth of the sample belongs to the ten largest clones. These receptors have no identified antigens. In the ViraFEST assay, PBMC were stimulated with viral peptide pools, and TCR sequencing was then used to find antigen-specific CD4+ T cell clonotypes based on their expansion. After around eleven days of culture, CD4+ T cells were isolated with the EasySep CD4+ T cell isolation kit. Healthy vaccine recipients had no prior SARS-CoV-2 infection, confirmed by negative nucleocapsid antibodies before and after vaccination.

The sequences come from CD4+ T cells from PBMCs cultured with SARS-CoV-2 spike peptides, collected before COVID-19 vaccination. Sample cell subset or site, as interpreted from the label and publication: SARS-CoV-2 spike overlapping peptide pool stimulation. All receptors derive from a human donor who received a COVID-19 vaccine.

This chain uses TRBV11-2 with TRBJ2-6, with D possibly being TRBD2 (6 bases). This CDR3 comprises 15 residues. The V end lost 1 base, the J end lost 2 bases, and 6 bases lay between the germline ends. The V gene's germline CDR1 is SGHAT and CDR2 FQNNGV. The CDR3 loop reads CASSLGGAGANVLTF. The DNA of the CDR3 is TGTGCCAGCAGCTTAGGGGGGGCTGGGGCCAACGTCCTGACTTTC.

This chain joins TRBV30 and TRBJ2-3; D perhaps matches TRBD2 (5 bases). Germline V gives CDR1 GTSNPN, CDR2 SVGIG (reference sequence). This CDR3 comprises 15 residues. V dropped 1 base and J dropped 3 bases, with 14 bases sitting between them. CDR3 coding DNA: TGTGCCTGGAGTGAGGCGGGTCGAGGGACAGATACGCAGTATTTT. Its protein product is CAWSEAGRGTDTQYF.

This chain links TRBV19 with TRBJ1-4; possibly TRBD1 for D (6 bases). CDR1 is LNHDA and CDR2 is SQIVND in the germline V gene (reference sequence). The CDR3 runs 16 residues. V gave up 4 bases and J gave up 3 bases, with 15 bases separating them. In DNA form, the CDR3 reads TGTGCCAGTAGTACGTTAGACAGGATTTCTAATGAAAAACTGTTTTTT. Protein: CASSTLDRISNEKLFF.

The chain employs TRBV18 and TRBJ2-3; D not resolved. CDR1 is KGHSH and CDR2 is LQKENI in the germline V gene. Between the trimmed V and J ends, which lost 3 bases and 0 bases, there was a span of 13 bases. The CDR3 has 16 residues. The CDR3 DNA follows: TGTGCCAGCTCACCGAACCTCCCCTCCAGCACAGATACGCAGTATTTT. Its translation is CASSPNLPSSTDTQYF. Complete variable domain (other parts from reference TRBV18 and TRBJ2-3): NAGVMQNPRHLVRRRGQEARLRCSPMKGHSHVYWYRQLPEEGLKFMVYLQKENIIDESGMPKERFSAEFPKEGPSILRIQQVVRGDSAAYFCASSPNLPSSTDTQYFGPGTRLTVL.

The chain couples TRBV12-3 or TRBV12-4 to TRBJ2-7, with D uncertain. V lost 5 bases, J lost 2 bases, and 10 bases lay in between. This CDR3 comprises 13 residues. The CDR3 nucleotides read TGTGCCAGCAGTCCTAGGAGCCCCTACGAGCAGTACTTC. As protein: CASSPRSPYEQYF.

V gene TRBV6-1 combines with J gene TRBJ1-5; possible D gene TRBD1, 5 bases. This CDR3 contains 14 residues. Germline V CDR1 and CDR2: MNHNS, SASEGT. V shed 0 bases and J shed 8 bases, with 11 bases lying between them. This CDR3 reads CASSEAQGFEPQHF. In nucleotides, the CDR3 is TGTGCCAGCAGTGAAGCCCAGGGTTTTGAGCCCCAGCATTTT.

CDR3 loop: CASTLSTFGANVLTF. The CDR3 bases are TGTGCCAGCACCCTTAGCACATTTGGGGCCAACGTCCTGACTTTC. V usage is TRBV7-8 and J usage is TRBJ2-6; D is undetermined. Trimming shortened V by 7 bases and J by 3 bases, and 13 bases separated the two germline ends. Germline V lookup: CDR1 SGHVS, CDR2 FQNEAQ. CDR3 length: 15 residues. Full variable domain (rest looked up from reference TRBV7-8 and TRBJ2-6): GAGVSQSPRYKVAKRGQDVALRCDPISGHVSLFWYQQALGQGPEFLTYFQNEAQLDKSGLPSDRFFAERPEGSVSTLKIQRTQQEDSAVYLCASTLSTFGANVLTFGAGSRLTVL.

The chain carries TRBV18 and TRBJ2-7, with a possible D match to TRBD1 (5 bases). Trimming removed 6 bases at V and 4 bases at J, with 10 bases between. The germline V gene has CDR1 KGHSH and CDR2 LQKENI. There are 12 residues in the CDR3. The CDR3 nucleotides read TGTGCCAGCTCTCCGGCAGGGTACGAGCAGTACTTC. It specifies CASSPAGYEQYF. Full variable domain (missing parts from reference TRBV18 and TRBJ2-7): NAGVMQNPRHLVRRRGQEARLRCSPMKGHSHVYWYRQLPEEGLKFMVYLQKENIIDESGMPKERFSAEFPKEGPSILRIQQVVRGDSAAYFCASSPAGYEQYFGPGTRLTVT.

As DNA, the CDR3 is TGTGCCAGCAGCGGAGGGACAGGGGGCAGGAATGAGCAGTTCTTC. This gives the protein CASSGGTGGRNEQFF. This chain connects TRBV7-9 to TRBJ2-1, with 12 bases that match TRBD1. Germline lookup yields CDR1 SEHNR and CDR2 FQNEAQ (reference sequence). V lost 5 bases, J lost 7 bases, and 6 bases stayed unmatched. This CDR3 spans 15 amino acids.

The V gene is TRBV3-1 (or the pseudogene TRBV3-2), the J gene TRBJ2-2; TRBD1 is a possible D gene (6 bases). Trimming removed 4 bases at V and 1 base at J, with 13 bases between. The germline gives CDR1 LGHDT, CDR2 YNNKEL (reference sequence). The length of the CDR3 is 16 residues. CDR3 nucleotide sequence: TGTGCCAGCAGCCCTTCGGACAGACAGAACACCGGGGAGCTGTTTTTT. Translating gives CASSPSDRQNTGELFF.

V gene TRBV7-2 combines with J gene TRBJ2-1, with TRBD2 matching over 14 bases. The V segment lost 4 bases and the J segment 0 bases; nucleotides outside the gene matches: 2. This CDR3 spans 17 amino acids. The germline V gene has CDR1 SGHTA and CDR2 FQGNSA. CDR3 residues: CASSSGLAGGSYNEQFF. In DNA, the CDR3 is TGTGCCAGCAGCTCCGGACTAGCGGGAGGCTCCTACAATGAGCAGTTCTTC. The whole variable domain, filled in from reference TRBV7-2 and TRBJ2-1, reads GAGVSQSPSNKVTEKGKDVELRCDPISGHTALYWYRQSLGQGLEFLIYFQGNSAPDKSGLPSDRFSAERTGGSVSTLTIQRTQQEDSAVYLCASSSGLAGGSYNEQFFGPGTRLTVL.

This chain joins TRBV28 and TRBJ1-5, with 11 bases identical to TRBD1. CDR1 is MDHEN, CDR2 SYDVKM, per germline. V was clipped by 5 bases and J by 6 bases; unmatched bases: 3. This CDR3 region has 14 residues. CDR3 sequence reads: CASSPGTGGQPQHF. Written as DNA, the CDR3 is TGTGCCAGCAGTCCAGGGACAGGGGGTCAGCCCCAGCATTTT. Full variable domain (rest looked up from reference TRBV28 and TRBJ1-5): DVKVTQSSRYLVKRTGEKVFLECVQDMDHENMFWYRQDPGLGLRLIYFSYDVKMKEKGDIPEGYSVSREKKERFSLILESASTNQTSMYLCASSPGTGGQPQHFGDGTRLSIL.

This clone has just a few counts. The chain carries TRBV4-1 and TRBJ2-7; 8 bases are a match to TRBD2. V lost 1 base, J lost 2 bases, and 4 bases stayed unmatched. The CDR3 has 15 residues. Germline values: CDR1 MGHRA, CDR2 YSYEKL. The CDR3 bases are TGCGCCAGCAGCCAAGGAAGCGGGAGCACCTACGAGCAGTACTTC. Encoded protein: CASSQGSGSTYEQYF.

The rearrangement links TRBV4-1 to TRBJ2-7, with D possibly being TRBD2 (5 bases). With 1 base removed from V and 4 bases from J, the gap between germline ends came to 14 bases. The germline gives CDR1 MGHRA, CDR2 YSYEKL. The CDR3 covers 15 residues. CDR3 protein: CASSQVGGRRYEQYF. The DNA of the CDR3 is TGCGCCAGCAGCCAAGTCGGAGGCAGGAGGTACGAGCAGTACTTC.

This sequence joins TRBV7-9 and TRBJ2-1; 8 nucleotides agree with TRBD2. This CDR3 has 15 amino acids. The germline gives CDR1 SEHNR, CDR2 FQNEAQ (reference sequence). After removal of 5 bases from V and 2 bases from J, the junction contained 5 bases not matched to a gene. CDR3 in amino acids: CASSEDGGAYNEQFF. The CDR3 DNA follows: TGTGCCAGCAGCGAGGACGGGGGGGCCTACAATGAGCAGTTCTTC.

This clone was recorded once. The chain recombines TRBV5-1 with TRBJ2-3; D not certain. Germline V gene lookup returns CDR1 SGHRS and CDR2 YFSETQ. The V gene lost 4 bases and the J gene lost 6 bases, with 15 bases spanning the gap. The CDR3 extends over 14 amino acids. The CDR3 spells CASSGERRSDTQYF. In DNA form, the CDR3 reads TGCGCCAGCAGCGGAGAGAGGCGTTCGGATACGCAGTATTTT.

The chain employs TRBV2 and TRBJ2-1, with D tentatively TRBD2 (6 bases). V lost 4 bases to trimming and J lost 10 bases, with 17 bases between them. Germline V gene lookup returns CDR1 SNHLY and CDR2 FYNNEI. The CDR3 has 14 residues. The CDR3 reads CASSVTSLNGEQFF. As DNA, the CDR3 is TGTGCCAGCAGTGTCACTAGCCTAAATGGCGAGCAGTTCTTC.

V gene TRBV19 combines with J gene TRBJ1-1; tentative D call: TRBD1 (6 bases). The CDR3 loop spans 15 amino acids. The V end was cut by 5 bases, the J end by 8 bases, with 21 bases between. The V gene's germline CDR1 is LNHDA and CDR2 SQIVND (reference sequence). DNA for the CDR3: TGTGCCAGTAGTCGGTCCCTGACAGGTCTCAAAGAAGCTTTCTTT. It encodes CASSRSLTGLKEAFF.

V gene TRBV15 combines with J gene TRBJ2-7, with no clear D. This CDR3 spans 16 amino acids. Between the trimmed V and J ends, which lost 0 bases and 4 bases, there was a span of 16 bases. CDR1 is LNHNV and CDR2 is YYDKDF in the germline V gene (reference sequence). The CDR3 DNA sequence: TGTGCCACCAGCAGAGATTTTTCAGCAGGTTTTTACGAGCAGTACTTC. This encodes CATSRDFSAGFYEQYF. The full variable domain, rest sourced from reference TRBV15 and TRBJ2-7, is DAMVIQNPRYQVTQFGKPVTLSCSQTLNHNVMYWYQQKSSQAPKLLFHYYDKDFNNEADTPDNFQSRRPNTSFCFLDIRSPGLGDTAMYLCATSRDFSAGFYEQYFGPGTRLTVT.